Presented here are 25 T cell receptor beta chains from one specimen sequenced in a study of control samples from healthy donors and cancer patients. TCRdb's table, derived via immunoSEQ multiplex PCR, lists solely in-frame clones and lacks some. The table has some 96,000 clones, roughly 84% seen once; the top ten hold 15% to 20%. The specimen was blood. These receptors all stem from a woman in her forties or fifties in good health.

The rearrangement joins TRBV5-1 to TRBJ2-5; 8 nucleotides line up with TRBD2. CDR1 is SGHRS, CDR2 YFSETQ, per germline. The trim removed 4 bases at V and 2 bases at J, leaving 4 bases unmatched. The CDR3 totals 14 residues. CDR3 amino acids: CASSRSGAQETQYF. The CDR3 DNA follows: TGCGCCAGCAGCCGTAGCGGGGCACAAGAGACCCAGTACTTC.

The rearrangement uses TRBV19 and TRBJ2-2; 9 bases are shared with TRBD1. Germline assignment: CDR1 LNHDA and CDR2 SQIVND (reference sequence). V dropped 5 bases and J dropped 3; count of bases not matched to a gene: 4. This CDR3 contains 15 residues. CDR3 DNA sequence: TGTGCCAGTAGTTTGACAGGGGGGGACACCGGGGAGCTGTTTTTT. Protein sequence: CASSLTGGDTGELFF.

This clone showed up just once. This chain joins TRBV24-1 and TRBJ2-1; D unresolved. The germline V gene encodes CDR1 KGHDR and CDR2 SFDVKD. V was trimmed by 8 bases and J by 0 bases, leaving 7 bases between them. The CDR3 covers 13 residues. The CDR3 DNA follows: TGTGCCACCATGGAAAGCTCCTACAATGAGCAGTTCTTC. It specifies CATMESSYNEQFF.

This rearrangement joins TRBV6-2 or TRBV6-3 to TRBJ2-3, with 9 bases lining up with TRBD2. This CDR3 is built from 18 residues. The V gene's germline CDR1 is MNHEY and CDR2 SVGEGT. V was pared by 4 bases and J by 0 bases, with 11 bases of the junction left unmatched. The CDR3 DNA reads TGTGCCAGCAGTTCCCTAGCGGGGAGGGCCCTTAGCACAGATACGCAGTATTTT. This encodes CASSSLAGRALSTDTQYF.

The chain couples TRBV3-1 (or the pseudogene TRBV3-2) to TRBJ1-3; D remains ambiguous. This CDR3 is 13 amino acids long. The V end was cut by 0 bases, the J end by 4 bases, with 4 bases between. The germline CDR1 and CDR2 sequences are LGHDT and YNNKEL (reference sequence). CDR3 bases: TGTGCCAGCAGCCAAGATAACGGAAACACCATATATTTT. Translated: CASSQDNGNTIYF.

This clone was picked up one time. V is TRBV15 and J is TRBJ2-3; 8 nucleotides match TRBD2. This CDR3 region has 15 residues. J gave up 6 bases and V 5 bases, and 10 bases lay outside the gene matches. Germline V CDR1 and CDR2: LNHNV, YYDKDF (reference sequence). DNA of the CDR3: TGTGCCACCAGCGATAAGCGGGAGACTGCCGATACGCAGTATTTT. It is translated as CATSDKRETADTQYF.

This chain links TRBV5-1 with TRBJ2-3; 12 nucleotides line up with TRBD2. Germline V gene sequence: CDR1 SGHRS, CDR2 YFSETQ. V was clipped by 4 bases and J by 6 bases; unmatched bases: 9. The CDR3 runs to 16 residues. In DNA, the CDR3 is TGCGCCAGCAGCCGTGGTTCTAGCGGGAGGGTCGATACGCAGTATTTT. Translation: CASSRGSSGRVDTQYF.

This clone has only a few counts. The chain's CDR3 is CASSLNPSGYTF. CDR3 DNA: TGTGCCAGCAGCTTGAACCCCAGTGGCTACACCTTC. The chain carries TRBV5-6 and TRBJ1-2; D remains ambiguous. The CDR3 has 12 residues. Trimming stripped 1 base from V and 7 bases from J, with 8 bases between. CDR1 is SGHDT, CDR2 YYEEEE, per germline.

This clone showed up just once. The chain links TRBV19 to TRBJ2-1; TRBD2 agrees at 10 bases. Germline V gives CDR1 LNHDA, CDR2 SQIVND (reference sequence). Trimming at V came to 7 bases and at J to 7 bases, leaving 4 bases not matched to a gene. CDR3 length: 13 amino acids. DNA for the CDR3: TGTGCCAGTACGCGGACTAGCGGTAATGAGCAGTTCTTC. Protein: CASTRTSGNEQFF.

The CDR3 DNA reads as TGTGCCAGCAGCCCTACAGCGTTTGAAGCTTTCTTT. This codes for CASSPTAFEAFF. The V call is TRBV7-2, the J call TRBJ1-1; no definite D call. CDR3 size: 12 residues. Germline CDR1 reads SGHTA; CDR2 reads FQGNSA. Between the trimmed V and J ends, which lost 5 bases and 7 bases, there was a span of 11 bases.

The genes are TRBV9 and TRBJ2-3, with 7 positions matching TRBD2. V was pared by 1 base and J by 1 base, with 9 bases of the junction left unmatched. Germline CDR1 is SGDLS and CDR2 is YYNGEE. The CDR3 is made up of 17 amino acids. The CDR3 is CASSVSTSSGGTDTQYF. The CDR3 region has the DNA TGTGCCAGCAGCGTATCCACCTCAAGCGGGGGCACAGATACGCAGTATTTT.

The chain is built from TRBV5-8 and TRBJ1-5; 10 bases are a match to TRBD1. The CDR3 is made up of 14 amino acids. Germline trimming cut 3 bases from V and 4 bases from J; bases unmatched to any gene: 1. From germline, CDR1 is SGHTS and CDR2 YDEGEE. The CDR3 sequence is CASSWDRGNQPQHF. The DNA for the CDR3 is TGTGCCAGCAGCTGGGACAGGGGTAATCAGCCCCAGCATTTT.

This chain uses TRBV2 with TRBJ2-7, with a weak D call TRBD1 (5 bases). The ends were cut back, 3 bases at V and 2 bases at J, with 14 bases in the middle. The CDR3 contains 15 residues. CDR1 and CDR2 from the germline V gene are SNHLY and FYNNEI. CDR3 loop: CASSDRRARTYEQYF. The DNA of the CDR3 is TGTGCCAGCAGTGACCGCAGGGCCCGAACCTACGAGCAGTACTTC.

The V call is TRBV7-2, the J call TRBJ2-1; D uncertain. CDR1 and CDR2 from the germline V gene are SGHTA and FQGNSA. V gave up 1 base and J gave up 8 bases, with 12 bases separating them. The CDR3 contains 14 residues. Here the CDR3 DNA reads TGTGCCAGCAGCTTAGAAATCAACCCGGATGAGCAGTTCTTC. Amino acid sequence: CASSLEINPDEQFF. Full variable domain (missing parts from reference TRBV7-2 and TRBJ2-1): GAGVSQSPSNKVTEKGKDVELRCDPISGHTALYWYRQSLGQGLEFLIYFQGNSAPDKSGLPSDRFSAERTGGSVSTLTIQRTQQEDSAVYLCASSLEINPDEQFFGPGTRLTVL.

The V gene is TRBV29-1, the J gene TRBJ2-1; D gene ambiguous. There are 10 residues in the CDR3. V was cut by 4 bases and J by 13 bases, with 11 bases left in between. Germline assignment: CDR1 SQVTM and CDR2 ANQGSEA. The CDR3 sequence is CSVGAFPQFF. Written as DNA, the CDR3 is TGCAGCGTTGGAGCCTTTCCCCAGTTCTTC.

This chain joins TRBV27 and TRBJ1-2, with TRBD1 matching over 10 bases. With V trimmed by 0 bases and J by 8 bases, 18 bases remained unmatched. The V gene's germline CDR1 is MNHEY and CDR2 SMNVEV (reference sequence). The CDR3 extends over 19 amino acids. The CDR3 coding sequence is TGTGCCAGCAGTTTATCGGCGACAGGGGGCGCGAAGAAGTCCAACGGCTACACCTTC. Translated: CASSLSATGGAKKSNGYTF.

The chain couples TRBV5-8 to TRBJ2-2; D is tentatively TRBD1 or TRBD2 (5 bases each). Trimming removed 4 bases from V and 8 bases from J, with 18 bases in between. This CDR3 has 15 residues. Germline CDR1 is SGHTS and CDR2 is YDEGEE. CDR3 residues: CASSTDRSGTGELFF. CDR3 sequence (DNA): TGTGCCAGCAGCACAGATCGTTCGGGGACGGGGGAGCTGTTTTTT.

This clone has only one observation. This chain links TRBV30 with TRBJ1-4; D gene uncertain. The CDR3 has 13 residues. V shed 0 bases and J shed 7 bases, with 9 bases lying between them. Germline V gene data show CDR1 as GTSNPN and CDR2 as SVGIG (reference sequence). The CDR3 DNA follows: TGTGCCTGGAGTGTTGTCTGGGGTGAAAAACTGTTTTTT. Translating it yields CAWSVVWGEKLFF.

This chain joins TRBV5-4 and TRBJ2-2, with 7 positions matching TRBD1. The CDR3 is 15 residues long. V gave up 4 bases and J gave up 5 bases; unmatched junction bases: 8. Germline V gives CDR1 SGHNT, CDR2 YYREEE (reference sequence). The CDR3 coding sequence is TGTGCCAGCAGCATTGGGACAGTGAAAACCGGGGAGCTGTTTTTT. Amino acid sequence: CASSIGTVKTGELFF.

V and J are TRBV24-1 and TRBJ1-5, with D hard to call. CDR3 length: 13 residues. V lost 9 bases and J 2 bases, leaving 10 bases between the germline ends. Germline loops: CDR1 KGHDR, CDR2 SFDVKD. Here the CDR3 DNA reads TGTGCCACCTCGGATGACGGCAATCAGCCCCAGCATTTT. Amino acids: CATSDDGNQPQHF.

V is TRBV27 and J is TRBJ2-5, with D maybe TRBD1 (8 bases). Germline values: CDR1 MNHEY, CDR2 SMNVEV (reference sequence). Trimming left V 4 bases short and J 5 bases short, with 14 bases between. CDR3 size: 14 residues. The CDR3 DNA is TGTGCCAGCAGTTCGACAGGGGAGGGGGAGACCCAGTACTTC. Translation gives CASSSTGEGETQYF.

This clone has just one count. The rearrangement joins TRBV7-2 to TRBJ1-5; possible D gene TRBD1, 6 bases. Trimming removed 0 bases from V and 6 bases from J, with 21 bases in between. The CDR3 covers 18 residues. Germline-derived CDR1 and CDR2 are SGHTA and FQGNSA. The DNA of the CDR3 is TGTGCCAGCAGCTTAGCGGTTCTGATGGGGGGGCGGACTCAGCCCCAGCATTTT. This encodes CASSLAVLMGGRTQPQHF.

The chain employs TRBV29-1 and TRBJ2-3; perhaps TRBD2 as D (6 bases). The CDR3 sequence is 10 residues long. V shed 6 bases and J shed 5 bases, with 6 bases lying between them. Germline values: CDR1 SQVTM, CDR2 ANQGSEA. This CDR3 reads CSVEGDTQYF. For the CDR3, the DNA is TGCAGCGTGGAGGGAGATACGCAGTATTTT.

V and J are TRBV5-4 and TRBJ2-1; D possibly matches TRBD1 or TRBD2 (6 bases each). V was trimmed by 4 bases and J by 8 bases, leaving 19 bases between them. The V gene's germline CDR1 is SGHNT and CDR2 YYREEE (reference sequence). The CDR3 is made up of 15 amino acids. CDR3 protein: CASSTLGGSTDEQFF. Here the CDR3 DNA reads TGTGCCAGCAGCACCCTGGGGGGCTCGACGGATGAGCAGTTCTTC.

The CDR3 DNA reads TGTGCCAGCCGTCCGAAGGGGGAAGTGGCCTATAATTCACCCCTCCACTTT. Its translation is CASRPKGEVAYNSPLHF. This rearrangement joins TRBV27 to TRBJ1-6; TRBD1 is a possible D gene (6 bases). The CDR3 spans 17 residues. V lost 8 bases and J 2 bases, leaving 19 bases between the germline ends. The germline V gene has CDR1 MNHEY and CDR2 SMNVEV (reference sequence).